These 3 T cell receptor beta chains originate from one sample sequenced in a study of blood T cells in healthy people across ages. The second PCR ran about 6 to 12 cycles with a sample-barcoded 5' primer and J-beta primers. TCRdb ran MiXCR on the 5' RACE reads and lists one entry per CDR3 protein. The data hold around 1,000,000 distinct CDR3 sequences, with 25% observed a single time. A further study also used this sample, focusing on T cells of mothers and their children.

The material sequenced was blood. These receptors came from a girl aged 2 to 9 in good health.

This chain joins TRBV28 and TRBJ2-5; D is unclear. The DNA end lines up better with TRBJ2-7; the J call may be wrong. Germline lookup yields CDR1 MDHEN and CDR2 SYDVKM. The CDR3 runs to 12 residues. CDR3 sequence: CASSFRRYEQYF. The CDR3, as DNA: TGTGCCAGCAGTTTTCGCAGGTACGAGCAGTACTTC.

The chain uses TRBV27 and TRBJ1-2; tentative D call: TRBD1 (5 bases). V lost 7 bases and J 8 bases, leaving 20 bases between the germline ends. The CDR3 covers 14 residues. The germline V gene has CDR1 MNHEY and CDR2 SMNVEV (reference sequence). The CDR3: CASTSLVGGLGYTF. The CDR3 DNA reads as TGTGCCAGCACCTCCCTGGTCGGGGGGTTGGGCTACACCTTC.

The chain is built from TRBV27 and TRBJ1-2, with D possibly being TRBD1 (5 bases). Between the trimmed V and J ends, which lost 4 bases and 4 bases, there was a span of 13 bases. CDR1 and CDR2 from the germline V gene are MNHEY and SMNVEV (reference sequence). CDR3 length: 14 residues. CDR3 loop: CASSSSPGSYGYTF. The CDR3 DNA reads TGTGCCAGCAGTTCCTCTCCAGGGAGCTATGGCTACACCTTC.